The clone carrying this TCR beta chain was observed at least ten times. Its antigen is still unknown. Looked up from germline, CDR1 is SGHAT and CDR2 is FQDESV (reference sequence). This CDR3 is built from 16 residues. Trimming at V came to 2 bases and at J to 8 bases, leaving 11 bases not matched to a gene. Indicated time point: pre-sensitization, week 0. The treatment: therapeutic diphenylcyclopropenone sensitization with weekly scalp DPC. These data belong to a study of human T cells and chemical hapten exposure. One entry per CDR3 protein results from TCRdb running MiXCR on the RACE reads. The table shows around 300,000 distinct CDR3 sequences, with around 5.5% occurring only once. General study findings and limits: Significantly greater numbers of large CDR3 similarity clusters came from expanded TCRs than from controls.

The source is a woman aged 18-29 years with alopecia areata. Some clones in this sample may be carry-over from other donors' samples. The chain recombines TRBV11-1 with TRBJ2-1; 8 bases map to TRBD1. This sample comprised whole blood, obtained in connection with sensitization to the hapten diphenylcyclopropenone (DPC). CDR3 sequence (DNA): TGTGCCAGCAGCTTACAGGGGGCCGTGAGCGCCGATGAGCAGTTCTTC. The encoded protein is CASSLQGAVSADEQFF.